The 30 T cell receptor beta chains below were found in one sample sequenced in a study of cytomegalovirus exposure and HLA in healthy donors (dated by TCRdb to about 2017). Library prep was done by the immunoSEQ multiplex PCR assay. A mixture of 60 forward primers for TCR Vbeta segments and 13 reverse primers for TCR Jbeta segments was used in the multiplex PCR. TCRdb re-hosts the immuneACCESS table, in-frame sequences only. Its copies lack some clones; in the studies checked, an unresolved V gene accounts for under half of them, and the cause for the rest is not known. The sample table shows around 180,000 clones, and around 85% are seen once. Of the sample, 1% falls within the top ten clones. Sequences were obtained from PBMCs. The receptor source for this set is a boy aged 2 to 9 in good health and CMV-seronegative.

This rearrangement joins TRBV4-1 to TRBJ1-4; D ambiguous. Trimming shortened V by 1 base and J by 3 bases, and 9 bases separated the two germline ends. This CDR3 spans 15 amino acids. Per germline, CDR1 MGHRA and CDR2 YSYEKL. Here the CDR3 DNA reads TGCGCCAGCAGCCAAGCTTTGGCTTCTAATGAAAAACTGTTTTTT. Its translation: CASSQALASNEKLFF.

V is TRBV4-1 and J is TRBJ1-5; 7 nucleotides agree with TRBD1. The V gene end was trimmed by 0 bases and the J gene end by 6 bases; junction bases not matched to a gene: 2. The germline CDR1 and CDR2 sequences are MGHRA and YSYEKL. The CDR3 has 14 residues. CDR3 sequence reads: CASSQDQGGQPQHF. DNA of the CDR3: TGCGCCAGCAGCCAAGATCAGGGGGGTCAGCCCCAGCATTTT.

The J gene is TRBJ2-2, the V gene TRBV14; tentatively, D is TRBD1 (6 bases). Germline V CDR1 and CDR2: SGHDN, FVKESK. V was clipped by 6 bases and J by 4 bases, with 9 bases between them. CDR3 length: 13 amino acids. The CDR3 loop reads CASRVGGTGELFF. In DNA, the CDR3 is TGTGCCAGCAGAGTAGGGGGCACCGGGGAGCTGTTTTTT.

This clone was detected once. This chain joins TRBV28 and TRBJ2-7; D possibly corresponds to TRBD1 (5 bases). CDR1 and CDR2 (germline): MDHEN, SYDVKM. V lost 3 bases to trimming and J lost 5 bases, with 14 bases between them. The CDR3 length is 14 residues. CDR3 residues: CASSFSAGSHEQYF. The CDR3 DNA follows: TGTGCCAGCAGTTTTTCGGCAGGGTCCCACGAGCAGTACTTC.

In this sample, this clone turned up once. The rearrangement links TRBV28 to TRBJ2-5, with 9 bases identical to TRBD1. The V and J ends lost 5 bases and 4 bases, in that order; junction bases with no gene match: 11. CDR3 length equals 16 residues. Germline V gives CDR1 MDHEN, CDR2 SYDVKM. CDR3 in amino acids: CASSPIGTGKAETQYF. CDR3 DNA: TGTGCCAGCAGTCCCATCGGGACAGGGAAAGCAGAGACCCAGTACTTC.

This clone occurred once. J is TRBJ1-5 and V is TRBV4-2; 8 bases are a match to TRBD1. The trim removed 4 bases at V and 4 bases at J, leaving 3 bases unmatched. Germline assignment: CDR1 LGHNA and CDR2 YNFKEQ. The CDR3 is 14 amino acids. CDR3 amino acids: CASSPGTGNQPQHF. The CDR3 DNA is TGTGCCAGCAGCCCCGGGACAGGAAATCAGCCCCAGCATTTT.

In its sample, this clone was seen once. The J gene is TRBJ2-3, the V gene TRBV27; 10 nucleotides match TRBD2. The CDR3 length is 18 residues. CDR1 MNHEY and CDR2 SMNVEV come from the germline V gene (reference sequence). The V and J ends lost 4 bases and 6 bases, in that order; junction bases with no gene match: 16. This CDR3 reads CASSSPGLSGGLGDTQYF. The DNA for the CDR3 is TGTGCCAGCAGTTCGCCGGGCCTTAGCGGGGGGCTCGGGGATACGCAGTATTTT.

The V call is TRBV6-1, the J call TRBJ2-7, with 8 bases fitting TRBD2. Germline loops: CDR1 MNHNS, CDR2 SASEGT. This CDR3 has 15 amino acids. The V gene end was trimmed by 3 bases and the J gene end by 4 bases; junction bases not matched to a gene: 8. This chain's CDR3 is CASSDLTSVTYEQYF. In DNA form, the CDR3 reads TGTGCCAGCAGTGATCTGACTAGCGTTACATACGAGCAGTACTTC.

This rearrangement joins TRBV2 to TRBJ1-6, with TRBD1 as a possible D gene (5 bases). This CDR3 is 14 amino acids long. The V end was cut by 6 bases, the J end by 2 bases, with 8 bases between. CDR1 SNHLY and CDR2 FYNNEI come from the germline V gene. CDR3 coding DNA: TGTGCCAGCAGCAGACAGACCTATAATTCACCCCTCCACTTT. This codes for CASSRQTYNSPLHF.

The genes are TRBV29-1 and TRBJ1-2, with 8 bases identical to TRBD1. The CDR3 is made up of 11 amino acids. Germline values: CDR1 SQVTM, CDR2 ANQGSEA. The J segment lost 6 bases and the V segment lost 5 bases, leaving 2 bases of the junction unmatched. CDR3 protein: CSVSGGDGYTF. In nucleotides, the CDR3 is TGCAGCGTTTCAGGGGGCGATGGCTACACCTTC.

As regards this clone: At one end, the junction sequence differs from germline, possibly due to a read error. The rearrangement links TRBV7-9 to TRBJ2-7, with D unresolved. The CDR3 sequence is 11 residues long. CDR1 SEHNR and CDR2 FQNEAQ come from the germline V gene (reference sequence). DNA for the CDR3: TGTTCCAGCAGCTTTGGCAACGAGCAGTACTTC. It yields the protein CSSSFGNEQYF.

The chain uses TRBV5-4 and TRBJ1-4, with D perhaps TRBD1 (5 bases). The germline V gene encodes CDR1 SGHNT and CDR2 YYREEE (reference sequence). The CDR3 length is 16 residues. The germline V and J ends were trimmed by 4 bases and 0 bases, with 13 bases remaining between them. CDR3 bases: TGTGCCAGCAGCCCGGACATACCCACAACTAATGAAAAACTGTTTTTT. Translated: CASSPDIPTTNEKLFF. Using reference TRBV5-4 and TRBJ1-4 for the parts outside the CDR3, the full variable domain is ETGVTQSPTHLIKTRGQQVTLRCSSQSGHNTVSWYQQALGQGPQFIFQYYREEENGRGNFPPRFSGLQFPNYSSELNVNALELDDSALYLCASSPDIPTTNEKLFFGSGTQLSVL.

The chain couples TRBV5-1 to TRBJ2-5; TRBD2 matches 13 bases. CDR3 length: 16 residues. The V segment lost 4 bases and the J segment 5 bases; nucleotides outside the gene matches: 8. CDR1 is SGHRS and CDR2 is YFSETQ in the germline V gene. CDR3 sequence (DNA): TGCGCCAGCAGCCCCGGACTAGCGGGAGCCCCCGAGACCCAGTACTTC. It encodes CASSPGLAGAPETQYF. The complete variable domain, with remaining parts taken from reference TRBV5-1 and TRBJ2-5, reads KAGVTQTPRYLIKTRGQQVTLSCSPISGHRSVSWYQQTPGQGLQFLFEYFSETQRNKGNFPGRFSGRQFSNSRSEMNVSTLELGDSALYLCASSPGLAGAPETQYFGPGTRLLVL.

The rearrangement links TRBV9 to TRBJ2-1; D is unclear. The CDR3 spans 15 residues. Germline V lookup: CDR1 SGDLS, CDR2 YYNGEE. Trimming took off 0 bases at V and 9 bases at J, with 16 bases between the two ends. The chain's CDR3 is CASSVGGRFNGEQFF. The CDR3 DNA follows: TGTGCCAGCAGCGTAGGTGGCAGGTTTAATGGTGAGCAGTTCTTC.

This clone was counted once. The gene calls are TRBV7-9 and TRBJ1-5, with a tentative D call TRBD1 (6 bases). From germline, CDR1 is SEHNR and CDR2 FQNEAQ (reference sequence). Trimming shortened V by 5 bases and J by 5 bases, and 10 bases separated the two germline ends. The CDR3 loop spans 13 amino acids. The DNA of the CDR3 is TGTGCCAGCAGCGGGGGGGCCCATCAGCCCCAGCATTTT. Amino acids: CASSGGAHQPQHF.

The chain couples TRBV6-6 to TRBJ1-6; the match to TRBD1 covers 8 bases. The V gene end was trimmed by 5 bases and the J gene end by 10 bases; junction bases not matched to a gene: 7. The germline V gene has CDR1 MNHNY and CDR2 SVGAGI (reference sequence). The CDR3 runs 14 residues. The CDR3 loop is CASSLDRGGSPLHF. The DNA for the CDR3 is TGTGCCAGCAGTCTAGACAGGGGTGGGTCACCCCTCCACTTT.

Note on this clone: This specimen includes other DNA sequences encoding the same CDR3. The chain carries TRBV28 and TRBJ2-5; 9 positions agree with TRBD1. J gave up 2 bases and V 7 bases, and 8 bases lay outside the gene matches. This CDR3 has 15 amino acids. From germline, CDR1 is MDHEN and CDR2 SYDVKM. The CDR3 is CASTKRTGEQETQYF. The CDR3 DNA reads TGTGCCAGCACTAAACGGACAGGGGAACAAGAGACCCAGTACTTC. Full variable domain (rest looked up from reference TRBV28 and TRBJ2-5): DVKVTQSSRYLVKRTGEKVFLECVQDMDHENMFWYRQDPGLGLRLIYFSYDVKMKEKGDIPEGYSVSREKKERFSLILESASTNQTSMYLCASTKRTGEQETQYFGPGTRLLVL.

The chain is built from TRBV28 and TRBJ1-1; no clear D. Germline V gene data show CDR1 as MDHEN and CDR2 as SYDVKM. The V end lost 4 bases, the J end lost 0 bases, and 9 bases lay between the germline ends. The CDR3 consists of 14 residues. CDR3 in amino acids: CASSSPPLNTEAFF. DNA for the CDR3: TGTGCCAGCAGTTCTCCCCCGTTGAACACTGAAGCTTTCTTT. Looking up the rest from reference TRBV28 and TRBJ1-1 gives the full variable domain: DVKVTQSSRYLVKRTGEKVFLECVQDMDHENMFWYRQDPGLGLRLIYFSYDVKMKEKGDIPEGYSVSREKKERFSLILESASTNQTSMYLCASSSPPLNTEAFFGQGTRLTVV.

This clone appeared once. The V call is TRBV5-4, the J call TRBJ2-1; 7 nucleotides agree with TRBD2. The V and J ends lost 4 bases and 8 bases, in that order; junction bases with no gene match: 15. The CDR3 consists of 16 residues. The germline gives CDR1 SGHNT, CDR2 YYREEE (reference sequence). CDR3 nucleotide sequence: TGTGCCAGCAGCCCCCTTGAGACGAGCGGGACTGATGAGCAGTTCTTC. Amino acids: CASSPLETSGTDEQFF.

V is TRBV27 and J is TRBJ2-2, with D tentatively TRBD2 (6 bases). V lost 6 bases and J lost 4, with 18 bases in between. CDR1 is MNHEY and CDR2 is SMNVEV in the germline V gene (reference sequence). The CDR3 spans 16 residues. CDR3 DNA: TGTGCCAGCAGCCCCCTGGAGGGGAGGAGCACCGGGGAGCTGTTTTTT. This sequence encodes CASSPLEGRSTGELFF.

The gene calls are TRBV27 and TRBJ2-7; D may be TRBD2 (7 bases). Per germline, CDR1 MNHEY and CDR2 SMNVEV (reference sequence). Between the trimmed V and J ends, which lost 2 bases and 4 bases, there was a span of 24 bases. This CDR3 is built from 18 residues. For the CDR3, the DNA is TGTGCCAGCAGTTTAGAGGGGGGGGGAGGGAGCCTCCGATACGAGCAGTACTTC. Its translation is CASSLEGGGGSLRYEQYF.

This clone has a count of ten or more. The chain links TRBV19 to TRBJ2-1; 11 bases are a match to TRBD2. After removal of 1 base from V and 8 bases from J, the junction contained 13 bases not matched to a gene. Germline V CDR1 and CDR2: LNHDA, SQIVND (reference sequence). This CDR3 contains 18 residues. The CDR3 sequence: CASSIGGTSGAQGDEQFF. DNA of the CDR3: TGTGCCAGTAGTATAGGGGGGACTAGCGGAGCCCAGGGCGATGAGCAGTTCTTC.

The chain's CDR3 is CSVERTGAGNEQFF. CDR3 sequence (DNA): TGCAGCGTTGAACGGACAGGGGCGGGCAATGAGCAGTTCTTC. The chain carries TRBV29-1 and TRBJ2-1; 9 nucleotides line up with TRBD1. Trimming removed 2 bases from V and 6 bases from J; junction bases left unmatched: 5. CDR1 and CDR2 from the germline V gene are SQVTM and ANQGSEA. The CDR3 loop spans 14 amino acids.

The V gene is TRBV7-9, the J gene TRBJ2-5, with a weak D call TRBD2 (6 bases). The germline V gene encodes CDR1 SEHNR and CDR2 FQNEAQ (reference sequence). The CDR3 is made up of 14 amino acids. V was clipped by 7 bases and J by 2 bases, with 14 bases between them. The CDR3 sequence: CASTFSGMQETQYF. The DNA for the CDR3 is TGTGCCAGCACCTTTAGCGGAATGCAAGAGACCCAGTACTTC.

The rearrangement uses TRBV19 and TRBJ2-3; possible D gene TRBD2, 6 bases. The CDR3 runs 15 residues. V was clipped by 1 base and J by 3 bases, with 11 bases between them. Germline V lookup: CDR1 LNHDA, CDR2 SQIVND (reference sequence). The CDR3 nucleotides read TGTGCCAGTAGTATAGCGACCCGGGGGACAGATACGCAGTATTTT. Translated, it gives CASSIATRGTDTQYF.

V is TRBV15 and J is TRBJ2-1, with D possibly TRBD1 on 6 matching bases. Per germline, CDR1 LNHNV and CDR2 YYDKDF (reference sequence). The CDR3 is 20 residues long. Trimming left V 4 bases short and J 5 bases short, with 30 bases between. CDR3 coding DNA: TGTGCCACCAGCATTAGATCCCGGGACATCTGGGACCAGGCCGACAATGAGCAGTTCTTC. Its protein is CATSIRSRDIWDQADNEQFF. Complete variable domain (other parts from reference TRBV15 and TRBJ2-1): DAMVIQNPRYQVTQFGKPVTLSCSQTLNHNVMYWYQQKSSQAPKLLFHYYDKDFNNEADTPDNFQSRRPNTSFCFLDIRSPGLGDTAMYLCATSIRSRDIWDQADNEQFFGPGTRLTVL.

This clone was counted once. The V gene is TRBV28, the J gene TRBJ2-1, with a possible D match to TRBD1 (6 bases). Germline assignment: CDR1 MDHEN and CDR2 SYDVKM. The CDR3 totals 16 residues. V lost 7 bases, J lost 3 bases, and 19 bases lay in between. For the CDR3, the DNA is TGTGCCAGCACTTCCCGTTGGGACACTCTCTACAATGAGCAGTTCTTC. Protein sequence: CASTSRWDTLYNEQFF.

Concerning this clone itself: Other DNA sequences within the sample encode an identical CDR3. This rearrangement joins TRBV6-1 to TRBJ2-5; 9 bases are a match to TRBD2. The CDR3 consists of 16 residues. Germline V gives CDR1 MNHNS, CDR2 SASEGT. Trimming removed 1 base from V and 6 bases from J; junction bases left unmatched: 9. CDR3 sequence reads: CASSEDAGGLVKTQYF. DNA of the CDR3: TGTGCCAGCAGTGAAGATGCGGGAGGGTTAGTAAAGACCCAGTACTTC.

This chain joins TRBV11-3 and TRBJ2-7; a possible D gene is TRBD1 (6 bases). CDR3 length: 12 amino acids. The V end lost 2 bases, the J end lost 9 bases, and 11 bases lay between the germline ends. CDR1 and CDR2 from the germline V gene are SGHNT and YENEEA. CDR3 coding DNA: TGTGCCAGCAGCTTAACCCAGGGGCCGCAGTACTTC. This translates into CASSLTQGPQYF.

The rearrangement links TRBV7-9 to TRBJ2-2, with TRBD1 as a possible D gene (6 bases). CDR1 and CDR2 from the germline V gene are SEHNR and FQNEAQ (reference sequence). The CDR3 is made up of 13 amino acids. V was shortened by 6 bases and J by 5 bases, with 10 bases between the two germline ends. The CDR3 loop is CASRRQGTGELFF. In DNA, the CDR3 is TGTGCCAGCAGGCGGCAGGGGACCGGGGAGCTGTTTTTT. The full variable domain, with the rest looked up from reference TRBV7-9 and TRBJ2-2, is DTGVSQNPRHKITKRGQNVTFRCDPISEHNRLYWYRQTLGQGPEFLTYFQNEAQLEKSRLLSDRFSAERPKGSFSTLEIQRTEQGDSAMYLCASRRQGTGELFFGEGSRLTVL.